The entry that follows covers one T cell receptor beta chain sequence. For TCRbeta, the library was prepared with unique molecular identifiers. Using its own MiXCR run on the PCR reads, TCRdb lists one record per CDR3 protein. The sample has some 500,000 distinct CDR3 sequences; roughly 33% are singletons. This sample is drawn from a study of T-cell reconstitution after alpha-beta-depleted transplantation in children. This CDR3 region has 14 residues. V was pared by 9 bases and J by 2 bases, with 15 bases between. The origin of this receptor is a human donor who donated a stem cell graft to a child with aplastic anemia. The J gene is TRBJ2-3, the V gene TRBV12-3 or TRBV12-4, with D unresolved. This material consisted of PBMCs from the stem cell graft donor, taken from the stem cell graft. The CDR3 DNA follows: TGTGCCAGTCTCGGAGCCCCAGCCACAGATACGCAGTATTTT. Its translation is CASLGAPATDTQYF.